The 8 T cell receptor beta chains below all came from one sample that was sequenced in a study of blood T cell repertoires in COVID-19. The assay was immunoSEQ multiplex PCR, and TCRdb's table has in-frame clones only and misses some. This table has tens of thousands of clones, less than 95% appearing once. The specimen sequenced was peripheral blood. The receptors originated from a man younger than 35 with COVID-19, enrolled during active disease.

This clone was seen just once. This chain connects TRBV7-6 to TRBJ2-7; 12 positions agree with TRBD1. The CDR3 has 15 amino acids. The germline CDR1 and CDR2 sequences are SGHVS and FNYEAQ. The junction had 4 bases not matched to a gene; V was cut back by 3 bases and J by 4 bases. CDR3 region: CASSFAGQGAYEQYF. CDR3 nucleotide sequence: TGTGCCAGCAGCTTTGCGGGACAGGGGGCTTACGAGCAGTACTTC.

V usage is TRBV10-2 and J usage is TRBJ1-1; D call uncertain. The CDR3 is made up of 14 amino acids. Germline V gene sequence: CDR1 WSHSY, CDR2 SAAADI. Trimming pared 4 bases from V and 3 bases from J, leaving 12 bases between. CDR3 sequence (DNA): TGCGCCAGCAGTGTCGTACGCCGGGACACTGAAGCTTTCTTT. As protein: CASSVVRRDTEAFF.

This chain joins TRBV30 and TRBJ1-2, with a tentative D call TRBD1 (5 bases). This CDR3 is built from 13 residues. Between the trimmed V and J ends, which lost 4 bases and 6 bases, there was a span of 15 bases. Germline V lookup: CDR1 GTSNPN, CDR2 SVGIG (reference sequence). CDR3 nucleotide sequence: TGTGCCTGGACTACCTTGGGGGAGGATGGCTACACCTTC. This encodes CAWTTLGEDGYTF.

As for this clone: Other DNA sequences of this sample code for an identical CDR3. The chain combines TRBV30 with TRBJ2-7, with a weak D call TRBD2 (7 bases). The ends were cut back, 3 bases at V and 3 bases at J, with 12 bases in the middle. This CDR3 region has 13 residues. The V gene's germline CDR1 is GTSNPN and CDR2 SVGIG (reference sequence). CDR3: CAWSTGRVYEQYF. DNA for the CDR3: TGTGCCTGGAGCACAGGGAGGGTCTACGAGCAGTACTTC.

The chain couples TRBV27 to TRBJ2-7, with D tentatively TRBD2 (6 bases). The V and J ends lost 3 bases and 2 bases respectively, with 8 bases between them. This CDR3 has 13 residues. Germline CDR1 reads MNHEY; CDR2 reads SMNVEV (reference sequence). Here the CDR3 reads CASSFSGAYEQYF. DNA of the CDR3: TGTGCCAGCAGTTTCTCGGGAGCCTACGAGCAGTACTTC.

The chain uses TRBV5-1 and TRBJ1-5; no definite D call. Germline-derived CDR1 and CDR2 are SGHRS and YFSETQ. The CDR3 runs to 13 residues. V dropped 0 bases and J dropped 4 bases, with 5 bases sitting between them. CDR3 loop: CASSLGQNQPQHF. The CDR3 DNA reads TGCGCCAGCAGCTTGGGGCAGAATCAGCCCCAGCATTTT.

This rearrangement joins TRBV28 to TRBJ1-1; no clear D. The CDR3 consists of 14 residues. Germline CDR1 MDHEN, CDR2 SYDVKM. V lost 5 bases and J lost 1, with 11 bases in between. DNA for the CDR3: TGTGCCAGCAGTCGCGGAGGGTGGAACACTGAAGCTTTCTTT. Translation: CASSRGGWNTEAFF.

The chain recombines TRBV9 with TRBJ2-1, with 10 bases matching TRBD2. This CDR3 is 15 amino acids long. Germline lookup yields CDR1 SGDLS and CDR2 YYNGEE. V was clipped by 3 bases and J by 6 bases; unmatched bases: 6. The DNA of the CDR3 is TGTGCCAGCAGCGCGGCCGGGACTAGCGCCAATGAGCAGTTCTTC. It yields the protein CASSAAGTSANEQFF.